Below are 19 T cell receptor beta chains sequenced from a single sample in a study of blood T cell repertoires in COVID-19. Sequencing used immunoSEQ multiplex PCR; TCRdb keeps in-frame clones, though not all of them. The sample includes more than 70,000 clones, 88% seen only once; the top ten take 5.8%. What was sequenced was peripheral blood. The source of these receptors is a man over 45 with active COVID-19.

This rearrangement joins TRBV24-1 to TRBJ2-3, with a possible D match to TRBD1 (6 bases). The CDR3 totals 13 residues. Per the germline V gene, CDR1 is KGHDR and CDR2 is SFDVKD. V lost 7 bases, J lost 0 bases, and 7 bases lay in between. The CDR3 reads CATRQGSTDTQYF. The CDR3 DNA sequence: TGTGCCACCAGACAGGGTAGCACAGATACGCAGTATTTT.

The chain combines TRBV29-1 with TRBJ1-1; the D gene is possibly TRBD1 (6 bases). CDR3 size: 13 residues. CDR1 SQVTM and CDR2 ANQGSEA come from the germline V gene. Trimming shortened V by 5 bases and J by 1 base, and 11 bases separated the two germline ends. As DNA, the CDR3 is TGCAGCGTTTGGGGAGGGGGGAACACTGAAGCTTTCTTT. The encoded protein is CSVWGGGNTEAFF.

This chain connects TRBV2 to TRBJ1-4; no clear D. Germline V gene data show CDR1 as SNHLY and CDR2 as FYNNEI. Trimming removed 4 bases at V and 7 bases at J, with 10 bases between. CDR3 length: 13 residues. DNA for the CDR3: TGTGCCAGCAGTGCCCGCCGCGCTGAAAAACTGTTTTTT. Protein: CASSARRAEKLFF.

The chain couples TRBV5-4 to TRBJ1-4, with 7 nucleotides matching TRBD1. The CDR3 is 13 residues long. The junction had 8 bases not matched to a gene; V was cut back by 4 bases and J by 11 bases. CDR1 is SGHNT and CDR2 is YYREEE in the germline V gene (reference sequence). CDR3 DNA: TGTGCCAGCAGCGAGAGACAGGGTGGTAAACTGTTTTTT. Translating it yields CASSERQGGKLFF.

The chain joins TRBV2 to TRBJ2-5, with 9 bases fitting TRBD2. The V segment lost 6 bases and the J segment 5 bases; nucleotides outside the gene matches: 7. The CDR3 runs to 14 residues. Germline V lookup: CDR1 SNHLY, CDR2 FYNNEI. In DNA, the CDR3 is TGTGCCAGCAGAATCCTAGCGGGGTGGGAGACCCAGTACTTC. Its protein is CASRILAGWETQYF.

The chain employs TRBV5-6 and TRBJ1-2, with 7 bases fitting TRBD1. The J segment lost 8 bases and the V segment lost 0 bases, leaving 4 bases of the junction unmatched. The CDR3 covers 13 residues. Looked up from germline, CDR1 is SGHDT and CDR2 is YYEEEE. This CDR3 is CASSLEQGPGYTF. The CDR3 DNA reads TGTGCCAGCAGCTTGGAACAGGGGCCCGGCTACACCTTC. The whole variable domain, filled in from reference TRBV5-6 and TRBJ1-2, reads DAGVTQSPTHLIKTRGQQVTLRCSPKSGHDTVSWYQQALGQGPQFIFQYYEEEERQRGNFPDRFSGHQFPNYSSELNVNALLLGDSALYLCASSLEQGPGYTFGSGTRLTVV.

The V and J genes are TRBV24-1 and TRBJ2-3; 8 positions match TRBD2. CDR3 size: 17 residues. With V trimmed by 0 bases and J by 3 bases, 7 bases remained unmatched. Looked up from germline, CDR1 is KGHDR and CDR2 is SFDVKD. DNA for the CDR3: TGTGCCACCAGTGATTTGGGACTAGCTGACGGTACAGATACGCAGTATTTT. Protein sequence: CATSDLGLADGTDTQYF.

The rearrangement uses TRBV5-1 and TRBJ2-1, with TRBD2 as a possible D gene (6 bases). Trimming pared 4 bases from V and 6 bases from J, leaving 17 bases between. The CDR3 loop spans 15 amino acids. The germline V gene has CDR1 SGHRS and CDR2 YFSETQ. CDR3 sequence (DNA): TGCGCCAGCAGCCCCACGGCTAGCGCGGGCAATGAGCAGTTCTTC. Its protein is CASSPTASAGNEQFF.

V gene TRBV7-9 combines with J gene TRBJ2-2; no firm D call. The CDR3 runs 16 residues. Germline values: CDR1 SEHNR, CDR2 FQNEAQ (reference sequence). Between the trimmed V and J ends, which lost 1 base and 2 bases, there was a span of 11 bases. The CDR3 coding sequence is TGTGCCAGCAGCTTAGGCGCGCCCCCCAACACCGGGGAGCTGTTTTTT. It specifies CASSLGAPPNTGELFF.

This clone was recorded once. V is TRBV7-2 and J is TRBJ2-3, with a tentative D call TRBD2 (7 bases). The CDR3 runs 14 residues. Germline assignment: CDR1 SGHTA and CDR2 FQGNSA. Deletions cut 5 bases from V and 6 bases from J, with 15 bases between. The CDR3 bases are TGTGCCAGCAGCCCTCGCCGGGGGGCGGATACGCAGTATTTT. Residues: CASSPRRGADTQYF.

The V gene is TRBV7-2, the J gene TRBJ2-1; a weak D match, TRBD2 (6 bases). This CDR3 has 15 amino acids. Trimming took 3 bases from V and 5 from J, leaving 14 bases between them. Germline loops: CDR1 SGHTA, CDR2 FQGNSA. The CDR3 bases are TGTGCCAGCAGCTTGAGGCGGGGATCGAACAATGAGCAGTTCTTC. It translates to CASSLRRGSNNEQFF.

The rearrangement joins TRBV19 to TRBJ1-2; possible D gene TRBD1, 5 bases. V was cut by 3 bases and J by 6 bases, with 20 bases left in between. Germline V CDR1 and CDR2: LNHDA, SQIVND (reference sequence). The CDR3 has 16 amino acids. The CDR3 loop is CASSISGVAGIHGYTF. CDR3 bases: TGTGCCAGTAGTATCTCGGGCGTGGCAGGGATCCATGGCTACACCTTC.

V gene TRBV11-2 combines with J gene TRBJ2-5, with 7 bases lining up with TRBD2. The germline gives CDR1 SGHAT, CDR2 FQNNGV. The CDR3 has 14 residues. V shed 1 base, J shed 5 bases, and the junction held 4 bases outside the gene matches. The CDR3 bases are TGTGCCAGCAGCTTAGGGGTGGGAGGGGAGACCCAGTACTTC. Translating gives CASSLGVGGETQYF.

This rearrangement joins TRBV6-6 to TRBJ2-6, with TRBD1 identical over 7 bases. There are 16 residues in the CDR3. The germline gives CDR1 MNHNY, CDR2 SVGAGI (reference sequence). After removal of 5 bases from V and 4 bases from J, the junction contained 8 bases not matched to a gene. The CDR3 coding sequence is TGTGCCAGCAGTCCACAGGGGATGGGGGGGGCCAACGTCCTGACTTTC. Amino acid sequence: CASSPQGMGGANVLTF.

The chain carries TRBV19 and TRBJ2-3; TRBD1 aligns across 7 bases. The CDR3 sequence is 15 residues long. Germline V lookup: CDR1 LNHDA, CDR2 SQIVND (reference sequence). The V segment lost 5 bases and the J segment 6 bases; nucleotides outside the gene matches: 11. The CDR3 reads CASSPGQAPVDTQYF. The DNA for the CDR3 is TGTGCCAGTAGTCCAGGACAGGCCCCGGTGGATACGCAGTATTTT.

J is TRBJ1-1 and V is TRBV19, with D possibly being TRBD1 (5 bases). Looked up from germline, CDR1 is LNHDA and CDR2 is SQIVND (reference sequence). This CDR3 has 18 residues. With 4 bases removed from V and 1 base from J, the gap between germline ends came to 22 bases. The CDR3, as DNA: TGTGCCAGTAGTAAAGGGGTCGCGGCAATTGGCGGGAACACTGAAGCTTTCTTT. The encoded protein is CASSKGVAAIGGNTEAFF.

This chain connects TRBV4-3 to TRBJ2-3; the match to TRBD1 covers 9 bases. Germline CDR1 and CDR2: LGHNA and YSLEER. Germline trimming cut 1 base from V and 7 bases from J; bases unmatched to any gene: 3. The CDR3 runs 14 residues. The chain's CDR3 is CASSQGTGEHTQYF. The CDR3 DNA follows: TGCGCCAGCAGCCAAGGGACAGGGGAACATACGCAGTATTTT.

In DNA form, the CDR3 reads TGTGCCTCACGGTCCGGGGGGCTGACCTACGAGCAGTACTTC. Its translation: CASRSGGLTYEQYF. This chain uses TRBV27 with TRBJ2-7, with D possibly matching TRBD2 (7 bases). The germline V gene has CDR1 MNHEY and CDR2 SMNVEV (reference sequence). V was trimmed by 11 bases and J by 2 bases, leaving 19 bases between them. CDR3 length: 14 amino acids.

The chain uses TRBV29-1 and TRBJ2-7; D perhaps matches TRBD1 (5 bases). Trimming left V 6 bases short and J 5 bases short, with 17 bases between. The germline gives CDR1 SQVTM, CDR2 ANQGSEA. CDR3 length: 13 amino acids. The DNA for the CDR3 is TGCAGCGTGGCCAATGGGGCAGGCCACGAGCAGTACTTC. Protein product: CSVANGAGHEQYF.